The sequence of this T cell receptor (beta chain) was determined in a study of OX40 agonist ivuxolimab in advanced cancers. Study in general: Melanoma, hepatocellular carcinoma, head and neck or renal cell cancer occurred in dose-escalation patients. Study-wide results and limits: Partial responders treated at 0.1-3.0 mg/kg exhibited clonal expansion among the lowest measured. More expanded clones were seen, on average, in CD8+ T cells than in CD4+.

Libraries were prepared by immunoSEQ multiplex PCR; TCRdb keeps only in-frame clonotypes and omits some of them. The sample has tens of thousands of clones; approximately 86% are singletons. This clone has just one count. Antigen specificity is unknown. V was shortened by 2 bases and J by 4 bases, with 11 bases between the two germline ends. The V gene's germline CDR1 is MDHEN and CDR2 SYDVKM. This CDR3 is 14 amino acids long. The sequencing used CD4+ or CD8+ T cells sorted from blood, collected in a trial of the OX40 agonist ivuxolimab. This chain links TRBV28 with TRBJ1-2; perhaps TRBD1 as D (5 bases). This receptor was identified in an adult with an advanced solid tumor such as melanoma, head and neck, liver or kidney cancer. The CDR3 bases are TGTGCCAGCAGTTTAATGCCGGGGGTCTATGGCTACACCTTC. Translating gives CASSLMPGVYGYTF.